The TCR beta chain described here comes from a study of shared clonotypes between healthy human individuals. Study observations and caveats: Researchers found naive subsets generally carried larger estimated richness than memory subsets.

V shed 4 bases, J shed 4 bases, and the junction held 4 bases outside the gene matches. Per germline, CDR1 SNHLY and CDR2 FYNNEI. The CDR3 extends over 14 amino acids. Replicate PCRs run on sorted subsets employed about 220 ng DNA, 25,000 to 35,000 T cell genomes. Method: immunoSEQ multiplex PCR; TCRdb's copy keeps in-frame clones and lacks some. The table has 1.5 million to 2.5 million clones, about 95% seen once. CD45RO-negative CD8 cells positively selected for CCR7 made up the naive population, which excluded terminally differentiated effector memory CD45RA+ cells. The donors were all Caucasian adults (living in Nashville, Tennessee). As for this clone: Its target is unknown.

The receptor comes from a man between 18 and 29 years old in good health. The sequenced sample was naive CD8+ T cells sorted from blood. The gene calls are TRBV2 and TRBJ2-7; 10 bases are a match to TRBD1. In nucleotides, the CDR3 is TGTGCCAGCAGTGGATGGGACAGGGGTTACGAGCAGTACTTC. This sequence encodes CASSGWDRGYEQYF.